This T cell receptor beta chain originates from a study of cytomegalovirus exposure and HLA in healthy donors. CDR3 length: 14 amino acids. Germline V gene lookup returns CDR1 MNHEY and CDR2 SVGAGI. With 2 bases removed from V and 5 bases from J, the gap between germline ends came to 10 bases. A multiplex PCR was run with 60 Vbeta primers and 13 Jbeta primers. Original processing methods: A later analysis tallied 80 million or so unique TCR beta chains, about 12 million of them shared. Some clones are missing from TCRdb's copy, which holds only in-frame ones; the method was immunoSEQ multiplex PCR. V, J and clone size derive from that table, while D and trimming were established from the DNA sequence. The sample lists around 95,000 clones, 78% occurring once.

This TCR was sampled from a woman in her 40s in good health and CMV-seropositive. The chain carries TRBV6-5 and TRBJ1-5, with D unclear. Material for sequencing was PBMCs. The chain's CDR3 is CASSYAGQDQPQHF. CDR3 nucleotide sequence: TGTGCCAGCAGTTACGCGGGCCAGGATCAGCCCCAGCATTTT.